What follows are 2 T cell receptor beta chains derived from one specimen sequenced in a study of blood T cell repertoires in COVID-19. Assay used: immunoSEQ multiplex PCR; TCRdb lists only in-frame clones, some missing. This repertoire shows over 50,000 clones, 86% found once; its top ten account for around 2.7%. Sequencing used peripheral blood. The receptor source for this set is a man older than 75 with acute or convalescent COVID-19.

V usage is TRBV7-9 and J usage is TRBJ2-5; no clear D gene. CDR3 length: 13 amino acids. The V end was cut by 2 bases, the J end by 1 base, with 5 bases between. Germline V lookup: CDR1 SEHNR, CDR2 FQNEAQ (reference sequence). CDR3 sequence (DNA): TGTGCCAGCAGCTTAACAGTCCAAGAGACCCAGTACTTC. It encodes CASSLTVQETQYF.

The chain combines TRBV5-1 with TRBJ1-4; tentative D call: TRBD1 (6 bases). The CDR3 has 14 residues. With 5 bases removed from V and 4 bases from J, the gap between germline ends came to 12 bases. Germline V gives CDR1 SGHRS, CDR2 YFSETQ. The CDR3 sequence is CASRLRGFNEKLFF. CDR3 in DNA: TGCGCCAGCAGACTTAGGGGGTTTAATGAAAAACTGTTTTTT.